This T cell receptor beta chain was found in a study of blood T cell repertoires in COVID-19. On the study more broadly: Sites across the United States, Italy and Spain contributed samples from acute and convalescent COVID-19.

With 2 bases removed from V and 6 bases from J, the gap between germline ends came to 11 bases. This CDR3 comprises 14 residues. CDR1 and CDR2 (germline): MNHNS, SASEGT. This clone occurred once. In the original workflow: Reference gene primer amplification gave nucleated cell count estimates. Generated by immunoSEQ multiplex PCR, the TCRdb table keeps only in-frame clones and is missing some. For V, J and clone size, that table is used; D and trimming come from the DNA. The sample has approximately 140,000 clones, about nine tenths seen once; the top ten hold about 6.5%. Sequences were obtained from peripheral blood. The origin of this receptor is a man older than 75 with acute or convalescent COVID-19. J is TRBJ2-1 and V is TRBV6-1; D possibly corresponds to TRBD2 (5 bases). CDR3 protein: CASSETGGGNEQFF. The CDR3 DNA follows: TGTGCCAGCAGTGAAACCGGAGGAGGCAATGAGCAGTTCTTC.